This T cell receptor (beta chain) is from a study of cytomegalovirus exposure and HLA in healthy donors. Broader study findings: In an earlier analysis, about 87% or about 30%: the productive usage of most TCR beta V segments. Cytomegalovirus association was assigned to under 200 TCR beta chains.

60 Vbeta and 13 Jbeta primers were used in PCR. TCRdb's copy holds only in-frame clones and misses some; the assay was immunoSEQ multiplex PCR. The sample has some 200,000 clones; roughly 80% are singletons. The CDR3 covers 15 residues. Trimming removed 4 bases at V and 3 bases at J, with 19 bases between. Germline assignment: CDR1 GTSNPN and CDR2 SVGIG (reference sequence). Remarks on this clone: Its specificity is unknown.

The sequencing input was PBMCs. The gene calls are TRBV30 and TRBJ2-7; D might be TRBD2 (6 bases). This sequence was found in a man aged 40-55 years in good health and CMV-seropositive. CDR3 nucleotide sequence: TGTGCCTGGATTTCGCGGGACGGACCCCTCTACGAGCAGTACTTC. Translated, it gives CAWISRDGPLYEQYF.